Each of the 11 T cell receptor beta chains below was sequenced from the same sample in a study of blood T cell repertoires in COVID-19. Generated by immunoSEQ multiplex PCR, the TCRdb table keeps only in-frame clones and is missing some. This table has some 240,000 clones, 70% to 85% appearing once. Sequencing used peripheral blood. The receptors shown here come from a woman of 80 years or more with acute or convalescent COVID-19.

This clone was observed once. The chain has TRBV15 and TRBJ1-6; 7 bases match TRBD1. Germline V gene lookup returns CDR1 LNHNV and CDR2 YYDKDF (reference sequence). V shed 3 bases, J shed 2 bases, and the junction held 7 bases outside the gene matches. The CDR3 totals 17 residues. CDR3 in amino acids: CATSRTKGQPYNSPLHF. CDR3 nucleotides: TGTGCCACCAGCAGGACCAAGGGACAGCCCTATAATTCACCCCTCCACTTT.

The DNA of the CDR3 is TGCGCCAGCAGCTTGGGGACATCGGCCGGAATGGCGTTCTATGGCTACACCTTC. The encoded protein is CASSLGTSAGMAFYGYTF. The J gene is TRBJ1-2, the V gene TRBV5-1; possible D gene TRBD1, 5 bases. Germline CDR1 is SGHRS and CDR2 is YFSETQ. There are 18 residues in the CDR3. Deletions cut 0 bases from V and 4 bases from J, with 22 bases between.

As for this clone: The junction and the germline gene differ at one end; a read error may be behind it. Other DNA sequences of this sample code for an identical CDR3. The chain uses TRBV11-3 and TRBJ2-5; D gene unclear. This CDR3 region has 13 residues. The germline V gene has CDR1 SGHNT and CDR2 YENEEA. CDR3: CASSPGLQETQYF. CDR3 nucleotides: TGCGCCAGCAGCCCAGGCCTCCAAGAGACCCAGTACTTC.

The chain is built from TRBV5-1 and TRBJ1-1, with D possibly matching TRBD1 (5 bases). This CDR3 has 13 residues. V was trimmed by 5 bases and J by 4 bases, leaving 12 bases between them. Germline CDR1 is SGHRS and CDR2 is YFSETQ. This chain's CDR3 is CASRRGIGTEAFF. CDR3 sequence (DNA): TGCGCCAGCAGGCGGGGGATCGGCACTGAAGCTTTCTTT.

V is TRBV5-5 and J is TRBJ1-2, with D perhaps TRBD1 (5 bases). Trimming pared 5 bases from V and 2 bases from J, leaving 10 bases between. The CDR3 is 13 residues long. Germline-derived CDR1 and CDR2 are SGHKS and YYEKEE (reference sequence). The CDR3 DNA reads TGTGCCAGCAGACCAGACAGAAACTATGGCTACACCTTC. Its protein is CASRPDRNYGYTF.

This chain joins TRBV7-3 and TRBJ2-4; 10 bases line up with TRBD1. Trimming removed 2 bases from V and 8 bases from J; junction bases left unmatched: 6. The CDR3 consists of 15 residues. Germline CDR1 reads SGHTA; CDR2 reads FQGTGA. CDR3 amino acids: CASSLGGQGWDIQYF. The CDR3 bases are TGTGCCAGCAGCTTAGGGGGACAGGGGTGGGACATTCAGTACTTC.

The genes are TRBV6-6 and TRBJ2-3, with TRBD2 matching over 8 bases. V shed 2 bases and J 6 bases; nucleotides not matched to a gene: 10. CDR1 is MNHNY and CDR2 is SVGAGI in the germline V gene (reference sequence). This CDR3 has 16 residues. The CDR3 DNA reads TGTGCCAGCAGTTACGGGACTAGTCATAATCGGGATACGCAGTATTTT. This sequence encodes CASSYGTSHNRDTQYF.

V usage is TRBV7-3 and J usage is TRBJ1-4, with D hard to call. Per germline, CDR1 SGHTA and CDR2 FQGTGA. V lost 4 bases to trimming and J lost 8 bases, with 20 bases between them. The CDR3 length is 16 residues. The CDR3 here is CASSSRPGKRREKLFF. The CDR3 DNA sequence: TGTGCCAGCAGCTCTAGACCAGGAAAACGGAGGGAAAAACTGTTTTTT.

CDR3 residues: CASSEARQGNQPQHF. As DNA, the CDR3 is TGTGCCAGCAGTGAAGCCCGACAGGGCAATCAGCCCCAGCATTTT. The V call is TRBV2, the J call TRBJ1-5; perhaps TRBD1 as D (6 bases). V lost 0 bases, J lost 2 bases, and 8 bases lay in between. The CDR3 is made up of 15 amino acids. CDR1 and CDR2 from the germline V gene are SNHLY and FYNNEI.

This sequence joins TRBV7-2 and TRBJ1-5; D unclear. V was cut by 4 bases and J by 0 bases, with 16 bases left in between. The CDR3 contains 17 residues. Germline loops: CDR1 SGHTA, CDR2 FQGNSA. This chain's CDR3 is CASSSEVGTYSNQPQHF. For the CDR3, the DNA is TGTGCCAGCAGCTCGGAGGTGGGAACCTATAGCAATCAGCCCCAGCATTTT.

The DNA of the CDR3 is TGTGCCAGCTGGACAGGGCAACTCTATGGCTACACCTTC. It encodes CASWTGQLYGYTF. The gene calls are TRBV6-5 and TRBJ1-2, with 8 bases identical to TRBD1. Unmatched junction bases numbered 6, after V lost 8 bases and J lost 4 bases. The CDR3 runs 13 residues. The germline gives CDR1 MNHEY, CDR2 SVGAGI.